The 20 T cell receptor beta chains in this list originate from one sample, sequenced in a study of cytomegalovirus exposure and HLA in healthy donors. Primers included in the PCR were 60 Vbeta and 13 Jbeta primers. The protocol was immunoSEQ multiplex PCR, while the TCRdb copy is restricted to in-frame clones and leaves out a portion. Among about 200,000 clones, approximately 80% were seen once, and the ten largest hold approximately 1%. Material: PBMCs. The receptors were gathered from a woman aged 40 to 50 in good health and CMV-seronegative.

The gene calls are TRBV4-3 and TRBJ1-3; D unclear. The CDR3 sequence is 14 residues long. CDR1 is LGHNA and CDR2 is YSLEER in the germline V gene. The V end was cut by 0 bases, the J end by 10 bases, with 13 bases between. The CDR3 DNA is TGCGCCAGCAGCCAAGATAGGAGCTGGAGGACCATATATTTT. This sequence encodes CASSQDRSWRTIYF.

The chain is built from TRBV7-2 and TRBJ1-5, with a tentative D call TRBD1 (6 bases). Between the trimmed V and J ends, which lost 1 base and 7 bases, there was a span of 14 bases. This CDR3 has 15 amino acids. CDR1 SGHTA and CDR2 FQGNSA come from the germline V gene. This CDR3 is CASSLVLQGWQPQHF. The CDR3 coding sequence is TGTGCCAGCAGCTTAGTCTTACAGGGCTGGCAGCCCCAGCATTTT.

The chain combines TRBV13 with TRBJ2-4; maybe TRBD2 (5 bases). This CDR3 is built from 15 residues. Trimming took off 1 base at V and 6 bases at J, with 13 bases between the two ends. Looked up from germline, CDR1 is PRHDT and CDR2 is FYEKMQ (reference sequence). CDR3 residues: CASSLEREIPNIQYF. The CDR3 nucleotides read TGTGCCAGCAGCTTAGAAAGGGAGATTCCAAACATTCAGTACTTC.

The chain uses TRBV19 and TRBJ2-1, with 7 bases that match TRBD2. Trimming took 7 bases from V and 4 from J; bases not matched to a gene: 7. This CDR3 has 14 amino acids. CDR1 is LNHDA and CDR2 is SQIVND in the germline V gene (reference sequence). The DNA for the CDR3 is TGTGCCAGTAAAAGCGGGACCGCATACAATGAGCAGTTCTTC. Translating it yields CASKSGTAYNEQFF.

The chain uses TRBV9 and TRBJ2-3; 9 bases are a match to TRBD2. Looked up from germline, CDR1 is SGDLS and CDR2 is YYNGEE. The length of the CDR3 is 16 residues. V shed 0 bases and J 1 base; nucleotides not matched to a gene: 3. The CDR3 DNA follows: TGTGCCAGCAGCGTAGGACTAGCGGTTGGCACAGATACGCAGTATTTT. This gives the protein CASSVGLAVGTDTQYF.

This chain connects TRBV6-1 to TRBJ1-1; D not certain. The germline V gene encodes CDR1 MNHNS and CDR2 SASEGT. Trimming took 5 bases from V and 2 from J, leaving 15 bases between them. This CDR3 is 15 amino acids long. CDR3 protein: CASSFTGRINTEAFF. DNA of the CDR3: TGTGCCAGCAGTTTTACCGGGAGAATTAACACTGAAGCTTTCTTT.

The rearrangement links TRBV2 to TRBJ2-1, with 8 bases that match TRBD2. CDR3 length: 16 residues. Trimming took 4 bases from V and 0 from J; bases not matched to a gene: 5. Germline lookup yields CDR1 SNHLY and CDR2 FYNNEI. The CDR3 sequence is CASSAERGSSYNEQFF. CDR3 coding DNA: TGTGCCAGCAGTGCCGAGCGGGGGAGCTCCTACAATGAGCAGTTCTTC.

The rearrangement joins TRBV25-1 to TRBJ1-1, with TRBD1 as a possible D gene (5 bases). In germline, CDR1 is MGHDK, CDR2 SYGVNS. Between the trimmed V and J ends, which lost 6 bases and 8 bases, there was a span of 13 bases. This CDR3 is 12 amino acids long. In DNA form, the CDR3 reads TGTGCCAGCAGCACGGGGGGGTCCGAAGCTTTCTTT. Translation: CASSTGGSEAFF.

Worth noting for this clone: This CDR3 is also generated by other DNA sequences in the sample. The chain employs TRBV27 and TRBJ2-5; 11 nucleotides match TRBD2. The CDR3 runs to 14 residues. With V trimmed by 6 bases and J by 5 bases, 5 bases remained unmatched. Per the germline V gene, CDR1 is MNHEY and CDR2 is SMNVEV (reference sequence). The CDR3 reads CASRGLAGGETQYF. The CDR3, as DNA: TGTGCCAGCAGAGGCCTAGCGGGAGGTGAGACCCAGTACTTC.

This chain uses TRBV6-6 with TRBJ1-6, with 7 bases matching TRBD1. This CDR3 is built from 14 residues. The V gene end was trimmed by 6 bases and the J gene end by 6 bases; junction bases not matched to a gene: 5. Germline assignment: CDR1 MNHNY and CDR2 SVGAGI (reference sequence). The CDR3 nucleotides are TGTGCCAGCAGACCCGACAGGGCTAATTCACCCCTCCACTTT. This translates into CASRPDRANSPLHF.

This sequence joins TRBV4-3 and TRBJ2-1; possible D gene TRBD1, 5 bases. This CDR3 has 13 amino acids. Per the germline V gene, CDR1 is LGHNA and CDR2 is YSLEER. Trimming removed 2 bases at V and 5 bases at J, with 7 bases between. The CDR3 DNA follows: TGCGCCAGCAGCCAATTGACAGACAATGAGCAGTTCTTC. It codes for CASSQLTDNEQFF.

The chain combines TRBV5-4 with TRBJ1-2; D uncertain. Germline V gives CDR1 SGHNT, CDR2 YYREEE (reference sequence). There are 15 residues in the CDR3. V was shortened by 4 bases and J by 0 bases, with 13 bases between the two germline ends. CDR3: CASSKEQISNYGYTF. Written as DNA, the CDR3 is TGTGCCAGCAGCAAAGAACAGATTTCTAACTATGGCTACACCTTC.

The chain couples TRBV5-5 to TRBJ2-3, with TRBD1 matching over 7 bases. There are 18 residues in the CDR3. Per the germline V gene, CDR1 is SGHKS and CDR2 is YYEKEE (reference sequence). J gave up 3 bases and V 1 base, and 14 bases lay outside the gene matches. The CDR3 bases are TGTGCCAGCAGCTTGATAGTGGGACAGCCCGACCAAACAGATACGCAGTATTTT. This gives the protein CASSLIVGQPDQTDTQYF. The complete variable domain, with remaining parts taken from reference TRBV5-5 and TRBJ2-3, reads DAGVTQSPTHLIKTRGQQVTLRCSPISGHKSVSWYQQVLGQGPQFIFQYYEKEERGRGNFPDRFSARQFPNYSSELNVNALLLGDSALYLCASSLIVGQPDQTDTQYFGPGTRLTVL.

The chain combines TRBV7-2 with TRBJ2-6; TRBD2 is a possible D gene (6 bases). Looked up from germline, CDR1 is SGHTA and CDR2 is FQGNSA. CDR3 size: 17 residues. Trimming took 1 base from V and 0 from J, leaving 10 bases between them. CDR3 region: CASSLVGSGSGANVLTF. In DNA form, the CDR3 reads TGTGCCAGCAGCTTAGTTGGTAGCGGCTCTGGGGCCAACGTCCTGACTTTC.

This clone was observed a single time. The chain has TRBV4-3 and TRBJ2-2, with D uncertain. This CDR3 is 14 amino acids long. Germline CDR1 is LGHNA and CDR2 is YSLEER. Trimming took 6 bases from V and 0 from J, leaving 8 bases between them. The CDR3 sequence: CASSRVANTGELFF. In nucleotides, the CDR3 is TGCGCCAGCAGTCGGGTAGCGAACACCGGGGAGCTGTTTTTT.

This chain connects TRBV5-1 to TRBJ2-2; no definite D call. V lost 4 bases to trimming and J lost 4 bases, with 17 bases between them. Germline CDR1 SGHRS, CDR2 YFSETQ. CDR3 size: 16 residues. CDR3 in amino acids: CASSPSRFESTGELFF. In DNA, the CDR3 is TGCGCCAGCAGCCCCTCGAGATTCGAAAGCACCGGGGAGCTGTTTTTT. The whole variable domain, remainder taken from reference TRBV5-1 and TRBJ2-2, is KAGVTQTPRYLIKTRGQQVTLSCSPISGHRSVSWYQQTPGQGLQFLFEYFSETQRNKGNFPGRFSGRQFSNSRSEMNVSTLELGDSALYLCASSPSRFESTGELFFGEGSRLTVL.

The V call is TRBV4-3, the J call TRBJ2-2; D unresolved. Germline CDR1 LGHNA, CDR2 YSLEER. With 6 bases removed from V and 3 bases from J, the gap between germline ends came to 11 bases. This CDR3 comprises 14 residues. In DNA, the CDR3 is TGCGCCAGCAGTCGCGACTTTGACACCGGGGAGCTGTTTTTT. The encoded protein is CASSRDFDTGELFF.

The chain carries TRBV4-1 and TRBJ2-7, with TRBD2 matching 11 bases. V was pared by 3 bases and J by 9 bases, with 19 bases of the junction left unmatched. Germline values: CDR1 MGHRA, CDR2 YSYEKL. This CDR3 region has 18 residues. DNA of the CDR3: TGCGCCAGCAGCCAGCTACATCCTCCGGGACTAGCGGTCCCAGGGCAGTACGTC. It yields the protein CASSQLHPPGLAVPGQYV.

This clone came up once. The chain combines TRBV30 with TRBJ2-3, with 8 bases identical to TRBD2. The V segment lost 3 bases and the J segment 7 bases; nucleotides outside the gene matches: 9. CDR1 and CDR2 (germline): GTSNPN, SVGIG (reference sequence). This CDR3 spans 14 amino acids. CDR3 bases: TGTGCCTGGAGAGTAGAGGCGGGAGGAAATACGCAGTATTTT. Translation: CAWRVEAGGNTQYF.

The genes are TRBV7-9 and TRBJ2-7, with 12 bases matching TRBD2. The CDR3 is 14 amino acids. The ends lost 3 bases at V and 3 bases at J; junction bases unmatched: 0. CDR1 is SEHNR and CDR2 is FQNEAQ in the germline V gene (reference sequence). The CDR3 is CASSLTSGSYEQYF. The CDR3 DNA sequence: TGTGCCAGCAGCTTGACTAGCGGGAGCTACGAGCAGTACTTC.